The 23 T cell receptor beta chains below were found in one sample sequenced in a study of cytomegalovirus exposure and HLA in healthy donors. The PCR employed 60 Vbeta primers together with 13 Jbeta primers. Sequencing was performed with immunoSEQ multiplex PCR; in TCRdb, only in-frame clones are kept and a portion is missing. The repertoire has about 130,000 clones, roughly 80% of them found once; the top ten carry under 4.5%. The sequencing sample was made of PBMCs. Every receptor here comes from a man aged 18 to 30 in good health and CMV-seropositive.

The CDR3 loop is CASSGATTGQFGEQYF. The CDR3 DNA reads as TGCGCCAGCAGCGGAGCCACTACGGGACAGTTCGGCGAGCAGTACTTC. The chain couples TRBV4-3 to TRBJ2-7, with 7 bases lining up with TRBD1. Germline V CDR1 and CDR2: LGHNA, YSLEER. V shed 5 bases and J 6 bases; nucleotides not matched to a gene: 16. The CDR3 runs 16 residues.

This clone was counted a few times. The chain carries TRBV11-2 and TRBJ2-7, with 10 bases that match TRBD2. CDR1 SGHAT and CDR2 FQNNGV come from the germline V gene. This CDR3 region has 14 residues. Trimming cost V 5 bases and J 4 bases; bases outside gene matches: 5. The chain's CDR3 is CASSPHSGRYEQYF. For the CDR3, the DNA is TGTGCCAGCAGCCCCCATAGCGGGAGGTACGAGCAGTACTTC.

This clone was observed a single time. The V call is TRBV5-4, the J call TRBJ2-5; weak D call: TRBD1 (6 bases). The CDR3 is 15 residues long. Trimming cost V 0 bases and J 1 base, with 10 bases left between them. In germline, CDR1 is SGHNT, CDR2 YYREEE (reference sequence). CDR3 residues: CASSLVGTIQETQYF. As DNA, the CDR3 is TGTGCCAGCAGCTTGGTCGGGACAATCCAAGAGACCCAGTACTTC.

V gene TRBV30 combines with J gene TRBJ2-7; perhaps TRBD2 as D (6 bases). In germline, CDR1 is GTSNPN, CDR2 SVGIG (reference sequence). The CDR3 totals 13 residues. Deletions cut 4 bases from V and 10 bases from J, with 20 bases between. The CDR3 loop is CAWTTRRDYGQYF. CDR3 DNA: TGTGCCTGGACCACCCGGCGGGATTATGGTCAGTACTTC.

This clone was seen once. The V call is TRBV7-6, the J call TRBJ2-3, with D maybe TRBD1 (6 bases). This CDR3 spans 15 amino acids. Germline CDR1 reads SGHVS; CDR2 reads FNYEAQ. Trimming left V 5 bases short and J 2 bases short, with 14 bases between. The CDR3 loop reads CASSTRTVFTDTQYF. The CDR3, as DNA: TGTGCCAGCAGCACCCGGACAGTTTTCACAGATACGCAGTATTTT. The full variable domain, completed using reference TRBV7-6 and TRBJ2-3, is GAGVSQSPRYKVTKRGQDVALRCDPISGHVSLYWYRQALGQGPEFLTYFNYEAQQDKSGLPNDRFSAERPEGSISTLTIQRTEQRDSAMYRCASSTRTVFTDTQYFGPGTRLTVL.

The sample holds a few counts of this clone. The chain has TRBV6-6 and TRBJ2-3, with D perhaps matching TRBD2 (5 bases). Germline V gives CDR1 MNHNY, CDR2 SVGAGI (reference sequence). This CDR3 contains 15 residues. V was cut by 7 bases and J by 0 bases, with 14 bases left in between. The CDR3 sequence: CASKGQDSSTDTQYF. Written as DNA, the CDR3 is TGTGCCAGCAAGGGTCAGGACTCCAGCACAGATACGCAGTATTTT.

This clone appeared a single time. This sequence joins TRBV15 and TRBJ2-7, with TRBD2 matching 10 bases. The CDR3 is 16 residues long. Trimming took 0 bases from V and 0 from J; bases not matched to a gene: 2. Germline assignment: CDR1 LNHNV and CDR2 YYDKDF (reference sequence). The DNA for the CDR3 is TGTGCCACCAGCAGAGATCTAGCGGGAGACTCCTACGAGCAGTACTTC. Its translation: CATSRDLAGDSYEQYF. The full variable domain, rest sourced from reference TRBV15 and TRBJ2-7, is DAMVIQNPRYQVTQFGKPVTLSCSQTLNHNVMYWYQQKSSQAPKLLFHYYDKDFNNEADTPDNFQSRRPNTSFCFLDIRSPGLGDTAMYLCATSRDLAGDSYEQYFGPGTRLTVT.

This clone was seen only a few times. The CDR3, as DNA: TGTGCCAGCAGCCAAGAGACAGTGAACACTGAAGCTTTCTTT. Translation gives CASSQETVNTEAFF. The V call is TRBV4-2, the J call TRBJ1-1, with a tentative D call TRBD1 (5 bases). The V gene lost 0 bases and the J gene lost 0 bases, with 5 bases spanning the gap. Germline assignment: CDR1 LGHNA and CDR2 YNFKEQ. The CDR3 covers 14 residues.

J is TRBJ2-1 and V is TRBV12-5; the match to TRBD2 covers 9 bases. Germline assignment: CDR1 LGHNT and CDR2 FRNRAP. V shed 5 bases, J shed 6 bases, and the junction held 11 bases outside the gene matches. This CDR3 has 16 amino acids. The CDR3 is CASGPPGVAGANEQFF. CDR3 nucleotides: TGTGCTAGTGGTCCGCCTGGAGTAGCGGGAGCCAATGAGCAGTTCTTC.

The chain couples TRBV5-8 to TRBJ2-7, with D perhaps matching TRBD2 (5 bases). The CDR3 loop spans 14 amino acids. Trimming cost V 4 bases and J 1 base, with 12 bases left between them. The germline V gene encodes CDR1 SGHTS and CDR2 YDEGEE. The CDR3 here is CASSVGLGSYEQYF. In DNA form, the CDR3 reads TGTGCCAGCAGCGTCGGACTGGGGTCCTACGAGCAGTACTTC.

This chain uses TRBV5-1 with TRBJ1-2, with 7 bases lining up with TRBD1. From germline, CDR1 is SGHRS and CDR2 YFSETQ. V trimming: 4 bases; J trimming: 2 bases; junction bases outside the gene matches: 5. The CDR3 sequence is 14 residues long. The CDR3 loop reads CASSPGQPNYGYTF. CDR3 DNA sequence: TGCGCCAGCAGCCCGGGACAGCCCAACTATGGCTACACCTTC.

The chain uses TRBV9 and TRBJ1-6; D perhaps matches TRBD1 (5 bases). V was shortened by 2 bases and J by 6 bases, with 9 bases between the two germline ends. Germline V gene data show CDR1 as SGDLS and CDR2 as YYNGEE. This CDR3 is 14 amino acids long. The DNA of the CDR3 is TGTGCCAGCAGCGTCCGCAGGGTTAATTCACCCCTCCACTTT. It encodes CASSVRRVNSPLHF.

This clone showed up just a few times. This rearrangement joins TRBV4-3 to TRBJ1-2; D unresolved. CDR3 length: 18 amino acids. CDR1 is LGHNA, CDR2 YSLEER, per germline. V lost 0 bases and J 3 bases, leaving 20 bases between the germline ends. This CDR3 is CASSQDLDWPGRDYGYTF. As DNA, the CDR3 is TGCGCCAGCAGCCAAGATCTTGATTGGCCCGGGAGGGACTATGGCTACACCTTC.

This chain joins TRBV6-5 and TRBJ1-3; D not resolved. The CDR3 loop spans 13 amino acids. Per the germline V gene, CDR1 is MNHEY and CDR2 is SVGAGI. Trimming pared 3 bases from V and 0 bases from J, leaving 3 bases between. In DNA form, the CDR3 reads TGTGCCAGCAGTTATAACTCTGGAAACACCATATATTTT. It yields the protein CASSYNSGNTIYF.

The V gene is TRBV5-1, the J gene TRBJ2-6; the match to TRBD1 covers 8 bases. The germline CDR1 and CDR2 sequences are SGHRS and YFSETQ. Trimming took 4 bases from V and 0 from J; bases not matched to a gene: 9. The CDR3 loop spans 18 amino acids. In DNA form, the CDR3 reads TGCGCCAGCAGCCGCGATCCACAGGGGGTCTCTGGGGCCAACGTCCTGACTTTC. This encodes CASSRDPQGVSGANVLTF.

J is TRBJ1-3 and V is TRBV7-8; D is unresolved. Trimming removed 3 bases at V and 2 bases at J, with 8 bases between. Germline CDR1 reads SGHVS; CDR2 reads FQNEAQ. The CDR3 is 14 amino acids. The CDR3 loop is CASSFSGTGNTIYF. DNA of the CDR3: TGTGCCAGCAGCTTTTCGGGGACTGGAAACACCATATATTTT.

This chain links TRBV6-5 with TRBJ2-3, with 8 bases matching TRBD2. Germline V gives CDR1 MNHEY, CDR2 SVGAGI. This CDR3 region has 14 residues. With 8 bases clipped from V and 2 bases from J, the junction kept 6 bases outside the gene matches. The CDR3 coding sequence is TGTGCCAGCTCCCTAGGACTAGCCACAGATACGCAGTATTTT. This codes for CASSLGLATDTQYF.

The chain combines TRBV5-6 with TRBJ1-4; no reliable D call. V dropped 2 bases and J dropped 12 bases, with 11 bases sitting between them. There are 12 residues in the CDR3. The V gene's germline CDR1 is SGHDT and CDR2 YYEEEE. CDR3 nucleotides: TGTGCCAGCAGCTTCGTATCCGCGGAACTGTTTTTT. Protein sequence: CASSFVSAELFF.

The chain's CDR3 is CASSLLQVGGETQYF. The CDR3 region has the DNA TGTGCCAGCAGCTTACTCCAGGTGGGGGGAGAGACCCAGTACTTC. The chain is built from TRBV7-9 and TRBJ2-5, with D maybe TRBD2 (6 bases). The CDR3 is 15 residues long. The V end was cut by 2 bases, the J end by 4 bases, with 14 bases between. Per germline, CDR1 SEHNR and CDR2 FQNEAQ (reference sequence).

This chain joins TRBV5-1 and TRBJ2-7; 7 bases match TRBD1. The CDR3 extends over 14 amino acids. The V and J ends lost 9 bases and 0 bases, in that order; junction bases with no gene match: 9. CDR1 SGHRS and CDR2 YFSETQ come from the germline V gene. The DNA for the CDR3 is TGCGCCACCCGACAGGGAGTGAACTCCTACGAGCAGTACTTC. Encoded protein: CATRQGVNSYEQYF. The whole variable domain, filled in from reference TRBV5-1 and TRBJ2-7, reads KAGVTQTPRYLIKTRGQQVTLSCSPISGHRSVSWYQQTPGQGLQFLFEYFSETQRNKGNFPGRFSGRQFSNSRSEMNVSTLELGDSALYLCATRQGVNSYEQYFGPGTRLTVT.

J is TRBJ2-1 and V is TRBV6-5; TRBD2 matches at 9 bases. Germline trimming cut 1 base from V and 4 bases from J; bases unmatched to any gene: 5. CDR3 size: 16 residues. CDR1 is MNHEY and CDR2 is SVGAGI in the germline V gene. Written as DNA, the CDR3 is TGTGCCAGCAGTTACTATCCTAGCGGGGCTTACAATGAGCAGTTCTTC. Translated, it gives CASSYYPSGAYNEQFF.

The rearrangement joins TRBV4-1 to TRBJ2-7; 7 bases map to TRBD2. The ends lost 1 base at V and 0 bases at J; junction bases unmatched: 12. Germline assignment: CDR1 MGHRA and CDR2 YSYEKL. CDR3 size: 18 residues. This chain's CDR3 is CASSQVQAGPGNSYEQYF. CDR3 in DNA: TGCGCCAGCAGCCAAGTGCAAGCGGGACCCGGAAACTCCTACGAGCAGTACTTC.

This clone was recorded once. An end of the junction does not agree with germline; a read error may underlie this. The same CDR3 can be traced to other DNA sequences in this sample. Here the CDR3 reads CASSERGPSTDTQYF. The CDR3 nucleotides are TGTGCCAGCAGTGAAAGGGGCCCAAGCACAGATACGCAGTACTTT. The chain joins TRBV6-1 to TRBJ2-3, with D possibly TRBD1 on 5 matching bases. The CDR3 spans 15 residues. CDR1 is MNHNS and CDR2 is SASEGT in the germline V gene.